This TCR beta chain is drawn from a study of human T cells and chemical hapten exposure. Sample time point: patch test 3, about 24 weeks after DPC sensitization. Noted treatment: therapeutic diphenylcyclopropenone sensitization with weekly scalp DPC. The study drew its donors from alopecia patients who were 18 to 70 years old and suitable for DPC. TCRdb re-derived calls from the RACE reads in MiXCR, one entry per CDR3 protein. This sample yields roughly 100,000 distinct CDR3 sequences, of which less than 40% are seen a single time; roughly 2.7% belongs to the top ten. This CDR3 comprises 14 residues. Germline CDR1 MNHEY, CDR2 SVGAGI. The germline V and J ends were trimmed by 5 bases and 9 bases, with 17 bases remaining between them.

This sequence was found in a man aged 35-49 years with alopecia areata. Some clones in this sample may be carry-over from other donors' samples. Specimen: whole blood, collected in connection with sensitization to the hapten diphenylcyclopropenone (DPC). The V call is TRBV6-5, the J call TRBJ1-5, with a weak D call TRBD1 (5 bases). The CDR3 spells CASSQGTVGGPQHF. The CDR3 nucleotides read TGTGCCAGCAGTCAAGGGACGGTGGGAGGGCCCCAGCATTTT.